One and the same sample provided the 10 T cell receptor beta chains below, sequenced in a study of blood T cell repertoires in COVID-19. Assay used: immunoSEQ multiplex PCR; TCRdb lists only in-frame clones, some missing. Counted here are over 250,000 clones, roughly 85% occurring once; the ten biggest clones make up 10% to 15%. The sample comprised peripheral blood. Receptors originate from a human donor in a cohort sampled during active COVID-19.

This chain connects TRBV7-8 to TRBJ1-5, with TRBD1 identical over 7 bases. The J segment lost 0 bases and the V segment lost 3 bases, leaving 8 bases of the junction unmatched. Germline V CDR1 and CDR2: SGHVS, FQNEAQ. The length of the CDR3 is 17 residues. This chain's CDR3 is CASSFGAGTVSNQPQHF. As DNA, the CDR3 is TGTGCCAGCAGCTTTGGGGCGGGGACAGTTAGCAATCAGCCCCAGCATTTT. Combining the CDR3 with reference TRBV7-8 and TRBJ1-5 gives the whole variable domain GAGVSQSPRYKVAKRGQDVALRCDPISGHVSLFWYQQALGQGPEFLTYFQNEAQLDKSGLPSDRFFAERPEGSVSTLKIQRTQQEDSAVYLCASSFGAGTVSNQPQHFGDGTRLSIL.

This chain joins TRBV10-2 and TRBJ1-2; D is perhaps TRBD1 (6 bases). In germline, CDR1 is WSHSY, CDR2 SAAADI. V was clipped by 7 bases and J by 4 bases, with 13 bases between them. This CDR3 contains 13 residues. CDR3 in amino acids: CASTRQDFYGYTF. As DNA, the CDR3 is TGCGCCAGCACCAGACAGGACTTCTATGGCTACACCTTC.

In this sample, this clone turned up once. J is TRBJ2-2 and V is TRBV5-6, with a possible D match to TRBD2 (6 bases). V gave up 0 bases and J gave up 4 bases, with 13 bases separating them. CDR1 SGHDT and CDR2 YYEEEE come from the germline V gene. CDR3 length equals 16 residues. The CDR3, as DNA: TGTGCCAGCAGCTTGGTCGGGGGAGAGCCCACCGGGGAGCTGTTTTTT. Translation: CASSLVGGEPTGELFF.

The chain combines TRBV4-2 with TRBJ2-5; D might be TRBD2 (6 bases). Trimming removed 0 bases at V and 8 bases at J, with 22 bases between. Looked up from germline, CDR1 is LGHNA and CDR2 is YNFKEQ. CDR3 length equals 17 residues. CDR3 amino acids: CASSQDGSSASRGTQYF. DNA of the CDR3: TGTGCCAGCAGCCAAGATGGATCTAGCGCGTCCCGGGGAACCCAGTACTTC.

The chain is built from TRBV7-2 and TRBJ2-2; tentatively, D is TRBD2 (5 bases). The CDR3 spans 13 residues. Germline values: CDR1 SGHTA, CDR2 FQGNSA. Trimming left V 5 bases short and J 5 bases short, with 9 bases between. CDR3 nucleotides: TGTGCCAGCAGCCGGGGTAGGACCGGGGAGCTGTTTTTT. This gives the protein CASSRGRTGELFF.

DNA for the CDR3: TGTGCCAGCAGCACCACCCTCACGACAGGGGGCAGTAACTATGGCTACACCTTC. It yields the protein CASSTTLTTGGSNYGYTF. The rearrangement joins TRBV7-9 to TRBJ1-2; TRBD1 agrees at 10 bases. Germline CDR1 reads SEHNR; CDR2 reads FQNEAQ (reference sequence). The junction had 13 bases not matched to a gene; V was cut back by 5 bases and J by 1 base. CDR3 length equals 18 residues. Using reference TRBV7-9 and TRBJ1-2 for the parts outside the CDR3, the full variable domain is DTGVSQNPRHKITKRGQNVTFRCDPISEHNRLYWYRQTLGQGPEFLTYFQNEAQLEKSRLLSDRFSAERPKGSFSTLEIQRTEQGDSAMYLCASSTTLTTGGSNYGYTFGSGTRLTVV.

The chain combines TRBV28 with TRBJ2-2; 8 nucleotides match TRBD2. Germline V CDR1 and CDR2: MDHEN, SYDVKM. Trimming at V came to 1 base and at J to 4 bases, leaving 2 bases not matched to a gene. This CDR3 contains 15 residues. CDR3 in DNA: TGTGCCAGCAGTTTATTGGCGGGAGGCACCGGGGAGCTGTTTTTT. Translation gives CASSLLAGGTGELFF.

This clone has only a few counts. The V and J genes are TRBV28 and TRBJ1-4; 12 positions agree with TRBD1. The CDR3 has 16 amino acids. The trim removed 5 bases at V and 7 bases at J, leaving 8 bases unmatched. The germline V gene encodes CDR1 MDHEN and CDR2 SYDVKM. CDR3 sequence: CASSPGTGGSSEKLFF. The DNA of the CDR3 is TGTGCCAGCAGTCCGGGGACAGGGGGCAGTTCTGAAAAACTGTTTTTT.

The chain couples TRBV5-1 to TRBJ2-2; 8 bases are shared with TRBD2. V shed 4 bases, J shed 1 base, and the junction held 3 bases outside the gene matches. The CDR3 totals 15 residues. The germline gives CDR1 SGHRS, CDR2 YFSETQ. The CDR3 is CASSQLAENTGELFF. In DNA, the CDR3 is TGCGCCAGCAGCCAACTAGCGGAGAACACCGGGGAGCTGTTTTTT.

The chain couples TRBV5-1 to TRBJ1-4; weak D call: TRBD1 (5 bases). CDR1 and CDR2 (germline): SGHRS, YFSETQ. V lost 2 bases and J lost 6, with 14 bases in between. There are 15 residues in the CDR3. The CDR3 reads CASSLTGEVYEKLFF. Written as DNA, the CDR3 is TGCGCCAGCAGCTTAACAGGTGAAGTTTATGAAAAACTGTTTTTT.